These 16 T cell receptor beta chains share one sample of origin, sequenced in a study of Ad26.COV2.S vaccination and SARS-CoV-2 variants. The data were produced by immunoSEQ multiplex PCR, yet TCRdb's version contains in-frame clones alone and is incomplete. The sample shows hundreds of thousands of clones, roughly 90% of them seen only once. As to treatment: over 15 received Ad26.COV2.S at low or high dose, single or two shots; roughly five received placebo; per-sample allocation not given. On day 63 after the first injection, vaccine and placebo recipients gave samples. Sequencing used peripheral blood, obtained in a trial of Ad26.COV2.S vaccine versus placebo. The receptors derive from a person aged 18-60 years who received the Ad26.COV2.S COVID-19 vaccine or a placebo.

V is TRBV7-2 and J is TRBJ2-5, with D perhaps assigned TRBD1 or TRBD2 (6 bases each). The CDR3 is made up of 15 amino acids. V gave up 5 bases and J gave up 5 bases, with 18 bases separating them. CDR1 and CDR2 from the germline V gene are SGHTA and FQGNSA. CDR3 nucleotide sequence: TGTGCCAGCAGCCCAGTTACGGGGGCTTGGGAGACCCAGTACTTC. It yields the protein CASSPVTGAWETQYF.

This sequence joins TRBV7-3 and TRBJ2-5; possible D gene TRBD1, 6 bases. V was shortened by 2 bases and J by 7 bases, with 14 bases between the two germline ends. Looked up from germline, CDR1 is SGHTA and CDR2 is FQGTGA. The CDR3 is 14 residues long. The CDR3 bases are TGTGCCAGCAGCTTATCCCAGGGGAAGGGGACCCAGTACTTC. This encodes CASSLSQGKGTQYF.

This chain connects TRBV7-9 to TRBJ2-2; 7 positions match TRBD1. The CDR3 consists of 16 residues. Germline V gene data show CDR1 as SEHNR and CDR2 as FQNEAQ (reference sequence). V dropped 8 bases and J dropped 0; count of bases not matched to a gene: 9. The CDR3, as DNA: TGTGCCAGCGGGCAGATGGGGACAGCGAACACCGGGGAGCTGTTTTTT. Amino acid sequence: CASGQMGTANTGELFF.

V gene TRBV7-2 combines with J gene TRBJ1-5; no definite D call. The germline V gene has CDR1 SGHTA and CDR2 FQGNSA. Trimming took off 5 bases at V and 3 bases at J, with 5 bases between the two ends. The CDR3 consists of 12 residues. The CDR3 is CASSLYNQPQHF. The CDR3, as DNA: TGTGCCAGCAGCCTCTACAATCAGCCCCAGCATTTT.

The rearrangement joins TRBV5-1 to TRBJ2-1; 7 bases fit TRBD2. V lost 0 bases, J lost 6 bases, and 6 bases stayed unmatched. The CDR3 has 15 residues. Germline V CDR1 and CDR2: SGHRS, YFSETQ. The DNA of the CDR3 is TGCGCCAGCAGCTTGGGTCCTAGCGGCCTCAATGAGCAGTTCTTC. This encodes CASSLGPSGLNEQFF.

The chain links TRBV24-1 to TRBJ2-7; D not certain. This CDR3 has 9 residues. Trimming pared 9 bases from V and 6 bases from J, leaving 5 bases between. Germline CDR1 reads KGHDR; CDR2 reads SFDVKD. CDR3 sequence: CATPPEQYF. CDR3 in DNA: TGTGCCACCCCTCCCGAGCAGTACTTC.

A few counts support this clone. The chain combines TRBV18 with TRBJ2-2, with 10 positions matching TRBD1. The junction had 4 bases not matched to a gene; V was cut back by 3 bases and J by 0 bases. This CDR3 comprises 17 residues. Germline assignment: CDR1 KGHSH and CDR2 LQKENI. The CDR3 sequence: CASSPIGQGANTGELFF. The DNA for the CDR3 is TGTGCCAGCTCACCTATCGGACAGGGGGCGAACACCGGGGAGCTGTTTTTT.

The chain combines TRBV7-6 with TRBJ1-6; 12 bases agree with TRBD1. This CDR3 is built from 19 residues. Germline V gene lookup returns CDR1 SGHVS and CDR2 FNYEAQ. V shed 4 bases, J shed 9 bases, and the junction held 16 bases outside the gene matches. The CDR3 spells CASSYIVPPGQGAFSPLHF. CDR3 DNA sequence: TGTGCCAGCAGCTATATTGTTCCCCCGGGACAGGGGGCTTTTTCACCCCTCCACTTT.

The chain uses TRBV6-2 or TRBV6-3 and TRBJ1-5, with 8 bases aligning to TRBD1. CDR3 size: 16 residues. Germline CDR1 is MNHEY and CDR2 is SVGEGT. The junction had 10 bases not matched to a gene; V was cut back by 5 bases and J by 4 bases. The chain's CDR3 is CASSQPRTGSNQPQHF. In DNA form, the CDR3 reads TGTGCCAGCAGTCAACCACGGACAGGGTCGAATCAGCCCCAGCATTTT.

This sequence joins TRBV29-1 and TRBJ2-7; 7 bases map to TRBD1. Germline-derived CDR1 and CDR2 are SQVTM and ANQGSEA. Losses at the gene ends were 4 bases for V and 2 bases for J; bases not matched to a gene: 2. This CDR3 has 12 residues. The CDR3 region is CSVVTGTYEQYF. The CDR3 coding sequence is TGCAGCGTTGTGACAGGGACCTACGAGCAGTACTTC.

This clone was picked up one time. The CDR3 loop is CAWIKTGYQETQYF. The DNA for the CDR3 is TGTGCCTGGATCAAAACGGGGTACCAAGAGACCCAGTACTTC. The chain recombines TRBV30 with TRBJ2-5, with D possibly matching TRBD2 (5 bases). This CDR3 spans 14 amino acids. CDR1 and CDR2 from the germline V gene are GTSNPN and SVGIG (reference sequence). Trimming shortened V by 4 bases and J by 0 bases, and 12 bases separated the two germline ends.

The genes are TRBV11-2 and TRBJ1-2; unclear D gene. V dropped 5 bases and J dropped 7 bases, with 14 bases sitting between them. This CDR3 region has 13 residues. Germline loops: CDR1 SGHAT, CDR2 FQNNGV. The CDR3 reads CASSIRSMTGYTF. CDR3 nucleotide sequence: TGTGCCAGCAGCATCAGAAGCATGACTGGCTACACCTTC.

The chain is built from TRBV7-3 and TRBJ1-1; D may be TRBD1 (6 bases). Deletions cut 5 bases from V and 3 bases from J, with 19 bases between. This CDR3 has 16 residues. CDR1 is SGHTA, CDR2 FQGTGA, per germline. The CDR3 coding sequence is TGTGCCAGCAGCCCTACGGAGGGGGGGCGGTACACTGAAGCTTTCTTT. Translation gives CASSPTEGGRYTEAFF.

This rearrangement joins TRBV6-5 to TRBJ1-2, with no clear D. Germline lookup yields CDR1 MNHEY and CDR2 SVGAGI. The CDR3 spans 15 residues. Trimming shortened V by 11 bases and J by 0 bases, and 19 bases separated the two germline ends. In DNA form, the CDR3 reads TGTGCCGGATCGGGGAGCACACCGACTAACTATGGCTACACCTTC. This encodes CAGSGSTPTNYGYTF.

V gene TRBV27 combines with J gene TRBJ2-7, with 7 bases that match TRBD2. The CDR3 totals 14 residues. V was clipped by 2 bases and J by 1 base; unmatched bases: 2. Germline loops: CDR1 MNHEY, CDR2 SMNVEV (reference sequence). CDR3 sequence reads: CASSLGGLSYEQYF. CDR3 in DNA: TGTGCCAGCAGTTTAGGGGGACTATCCTACGAGCAGTACTTC.

This chain joins TRBV7-8 and TRBJ1-1; 8 bases line up with TRBD1. The germline V gene encodes CDR1 SGHVS and CDR2 FQNEAQ. V dropped 6 bases and J dropped 3; count of bases not matched to a gene: 9. There are 15 residues in the CDR3. The CDR3 nucleotides read TGTGCCAGCAGTCTCGAGACAGGGGCGGACACTGAAGCTTTCTTT. Amino acid sequence: CASSLETGADTEAFF.